This T cell receptor beta chain was recovered during a study of T cell clones after liver transplantation. Whole-study context: TCRbeta sequencing after a pre-transplant mixed lymphocyte reaction identified graft-donor-reactive clones, later tracked in post-transplant blood. Timepoints were pre-transplant, pre-withdrawal, and after withdrawal was completed or failed. General study points: Compared with third party-reactive sequences, donor-reactive ones declined more, independent of withdrawal success.

Unstimulated PBMCs were sorted into CD3+CD4+ and CD3+CD8+ populations. The germline gives CDR1 MNHNS, CDR2 SASEGT. CDR3 length equals 13 residues. V was shortened by 6 bases and J by 3 bases, with 11 bases between the two germline ends. Comments on this clone: The antigen remains undetermined.

The repertoire was sequenced with immunoSEQ multiplex PCR; TCRdb's copy has only in-frame clones and lacks some. The sample has some 110,000 clones, 82% seen once; the top ten hold around 0.94%. V gene TRBV6-1 combines with J gene TRBJ1-2; the D gene is possibly TRBD1 (5 bases). The TCR was taken from a human donor who received a liver transplant. Specimen: CD4+ T cells from blood, collected before liver transplant. CDR3 sequence reads: CASSRGRDYGYTF. Here the CDR3 DNA reads TGTGCCAGCAGCCGGGGCAGGGACTATGGCTACACCTTC.